Sequencing of this TCR beta chain was carried out in a study of prognosis after radiotherapy for stage I lung cancer. The TCR beta CDR3 region was amplified from genomic DNA, with two rounds of multiplex PCR being used for the amplification. During first-round PCR, primers specific to each TRBV and TRBJ gene were used. TCRdb ran MiXCR on the multiplex PCR reads and lists one entry per CDR3 protein. The data show roughly 24,000 distinct CDR3 sequences, about 41% seen once. This clonotype was detected many times. V was cut by 5 bases and J by 5 bases, with 15 bases left in between. CDR3 length: 14 amino acids.

This chain connects TRBV12-3 or TRBV12-4 to TRBJ2-5; possible D gene TRBD2, 7 bases. Sequencing was performed on PBMCs, taken before or after stereotactic body radiation therapy (not recorded which). The TCR was taken from a donor over 45 with non-small cell lung cancer. CDR3 amino acids: CASSVRGAEETQYF. CDR3 DNA: TGTGCCAGCAGTGTCCGGGGGGCAGAGGAGACCCAGTACTTC.